This T cell receptor (beta chain) is drawn from a study of T cell repertoires in cytomegalovirus infection. To note about this clonotype: Its antigen is undetermined.

MiXCR, applied by TCRdb to the reads, yields one record per CDR3 protein. The sample shows about 570,000 distinct CDR3 sequences, roughly 43% of them seen only once. Sequenced material: cultured PBMCs, taken from culture after CMV antigen stimulation. This TCR was sampled from a human donor in good health (CMV status not recorded). Some clones in this sample may be carry-over from other donors' samples.

For the CDR3, the DNA is TGTGCCAGCAGCCAAACTAGCGGGGGACAAGAGACCCAGTACTTC. It codes for CASSQTSGGQETQYF. The rearrangement joins TRBV4-2 to TRBJ2-5, with 11 bases fitting TRBD2. J lost 2 bases, V lost 2 bases, and 1 base had no gene match. CDR3 size: 15 residues. Germline CDR1 and CDR2: LGHNA and YNFKEQ.